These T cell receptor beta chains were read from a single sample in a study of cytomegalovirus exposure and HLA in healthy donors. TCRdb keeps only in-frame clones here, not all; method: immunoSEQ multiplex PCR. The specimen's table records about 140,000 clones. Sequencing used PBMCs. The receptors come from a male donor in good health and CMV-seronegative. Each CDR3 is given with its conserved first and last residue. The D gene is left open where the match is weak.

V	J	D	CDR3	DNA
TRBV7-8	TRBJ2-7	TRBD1	CASSQDRGGEQYF	TGTGCCAGCAGTCAGGACAGGGGTGGCGAGCAGTACTTC
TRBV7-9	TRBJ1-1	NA	CASSLTGSETAFF	TGTGCCAGCAGCCTAACGGGGAGTGAGACAGCTTTCTTT
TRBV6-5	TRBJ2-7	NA	CASRPIGGGLYEQYF	TGTGCCAGCAGACCCATAGGGGGGGGCCTCTACGAGCAGTACTTC
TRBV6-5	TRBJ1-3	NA	CASSYDSGARGNTIYF	TGTGCCAGCAGTTACGATTCAGGGGCTCGTGGAAACACCATATATTTT
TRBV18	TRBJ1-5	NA	CASSPLDKNQPQHF	TGTGCCAGCTCACCATTGGACAAAAATCAGCCCCAGCATTTT
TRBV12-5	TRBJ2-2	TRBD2	CASGPSGPGELFF	TGTGCTAGTGGACCTAGCGGACCGGGGGAGCTGTTTTTT
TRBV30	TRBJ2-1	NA	CAWIPLQGGEQFF	TGTGCCTGGATTCCCCTTCAGGGGGGTGAGCAGTTCTTC
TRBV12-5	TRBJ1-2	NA	CASGLQGYGYTF	TGTGCTAGTGGTTTACAGGGCTATGGCTACACCTTC
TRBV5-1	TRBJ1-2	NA	CASSLEPPTGIGGYTF	TGCGCCAGCAGCCTCGAGCCCCCCACAGGTATAGGGGGCTACACCTTC
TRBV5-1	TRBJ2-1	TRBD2	CASSPAGGAEQFF	TGCGCCAGCAGCCCCGCCGGGGGGGCGGAGCAGTTCTTC
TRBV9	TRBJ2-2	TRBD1	CASSVLSGTGGIAGELFF	TGTGCCAGCAGCGTACTTTCTGGGACAGGGGGCATCGCCGGGGAGCTGTTTTTT
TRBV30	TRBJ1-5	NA	CAWSGGHSNQPQHF	TGTGCCTGGAGCGGGGGGCATAGCAATCAGCCCCAGCATTTT
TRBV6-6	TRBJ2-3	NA	CASSYGTADTQYF	TGTGCCAGCAGTTACGGCACAGCAGATACGCAGTATTTT
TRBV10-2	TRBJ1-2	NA	CASLQGSGYGYTF	TGCGCCAGCTTACAGGGTTCGGGGTATGGCTACACCTTC
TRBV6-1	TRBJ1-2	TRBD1	CASRGGQGTGGYTF	TGTGCCAGCAGGGGGGGACAGGGGACGGGGGGCTACACCTTC
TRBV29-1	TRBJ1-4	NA	CSVETVGKLFF	TGCAGCGTTGAAACAGTCGGAAAACTGTTTTTT
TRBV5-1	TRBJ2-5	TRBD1	CASSFGQAKAETQYF	TGCGCCAGCAGCTTCGGACAGGCCAAAGCGGAGACCCAGTACTTC
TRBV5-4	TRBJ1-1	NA	CASSLGRGNTEAFF	TGTGCCAGCAGCTTGGGAAGGGGGAACACTGAAGCTTTCTTT
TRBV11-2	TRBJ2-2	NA	CASSLGAGTGELFF	TGTGCCAGCAGCTTAGGCGCCGGTACCGGGGAGCTGTTTTTT
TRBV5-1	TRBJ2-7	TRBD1	CASSLEPSGQGSEQYF	TGCGCCAGCAGCTTGGAGCCGAGCGGACAGGGGAGCGAGCAGTACTTC
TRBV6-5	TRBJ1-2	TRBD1	CASSGDRNYGYTF	TGTGCCAGCAGTGGGGACAGGAACTATGGCTACACCTTC
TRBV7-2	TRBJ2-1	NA	CASSLDRTVREQFF	TGTGCCAGCAGCTTAGATCGGACTGTTCGGGAGCAGTTCTTC
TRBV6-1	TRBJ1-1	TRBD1	CASDFTQGADTEAFF	TGTGCCAGCGACTTCACCCAGGGGGCGGACACTGAAGCTTTCTTT
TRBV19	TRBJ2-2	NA	CASTAGVGSGELFF	TGTGCCAGTACTGCAGGGGTCGGTTCCGGGGAGCTGTTTTTT
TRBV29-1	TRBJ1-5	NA	CSVGQGNQPQHF	TGCAGCGTTGGCCAGGGCAATCAGCCCCAGCATTTT
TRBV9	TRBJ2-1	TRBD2	CASSVEPGLAGVSYNEQFF	TGTGCCAGCAGCGTAGAACCCGGACTAGCGGGGGTGTCCTACAATGAGCAGTTCTTC
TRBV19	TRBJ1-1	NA	CASSILGLAPRAFF	TGTGCCAGTAGTATATTGGGACTGGCCCCTAGGGCTTTCTTT
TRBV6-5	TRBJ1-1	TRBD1	CASSPGTGYTEAFF	TGTGCCAGCAGTCCCGGGACAGGTTACACTGAAGCTTTCTTT
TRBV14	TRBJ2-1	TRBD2	CASSQGSGGTRGSYNEQFF	TGTGCCAGCAGCCAGGGGTCGGGAGGGACAAGGGGCTCCTACAATGAGCAGTTCTTC
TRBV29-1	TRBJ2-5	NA	CSVVISGNTQYF	TGCAGCGTTGTAATTAGCGGTAATACCCAGTACTTC
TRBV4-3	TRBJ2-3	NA	CASSEATSTDTQYF	TGCGCCAGCAGTGAAGCCACTAGCACAGATACGCAGTATTTT
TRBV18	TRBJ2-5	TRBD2	CASSPLLAGGVQETQYF	TGTGCCAGCTCACCTTTACTAGCGGGAGGTGTTCAGGAGACCCAGTACTTC
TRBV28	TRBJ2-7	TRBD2	CASRDYTYEQYF	TGTGCCAGCCGGGACTACACCTACGAGCAGTACTTC
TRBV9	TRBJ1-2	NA	CASSVDTSPGGYGYTF	TGTGCCAGCAGCGTGGATACAAGCCCCGGCGGGTATGGCTACACCTTC
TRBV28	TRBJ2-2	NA	CASSPSTGELFF	TGTGCCAGCAGCCCCTCCACCGGGGAGCTGTTTTTT
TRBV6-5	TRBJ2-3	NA	CASSYSITGSTDTQYF	TGTGCCAGCAGTTACTCGATAACGGGGAGCACAGATACGCAGTATTTT
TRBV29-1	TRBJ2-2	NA	CSVAAGKAPDTGELFF	TGCAGCGTTGCCGCAGGGAAGGCTCCGGACACCGGGGAGCTGTTTTTT
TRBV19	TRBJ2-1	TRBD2	CASSIELAGALSSYNEQFF	TGTGCCAGTAGTATAGAGCTAGCGGGGGCCCTGAGCTCCTACAATGAGCAGTTCTTC
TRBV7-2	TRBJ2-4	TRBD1	CASSLTGWDIQYF	TGTGCCAGCAGTCTGACAGGGTGGGACATTCAGTACTTC
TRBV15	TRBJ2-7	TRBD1	CATSRGQGGEQYF	TGTGCCACCAGCAGGGGACAGGGCGGCGAGCAGTACTTC
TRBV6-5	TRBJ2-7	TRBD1	CASSSRTGGTHEQYF	TGTGCCAGCAGTTCCAGGACAGGGGGGACCCACGAGCAGTACTTC
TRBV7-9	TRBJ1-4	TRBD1	CASSLVSTGGEKLFF	TGTGCCAGCAGCTTAGTATCGACAGGGGGTGAAAAACTGTTTTTT
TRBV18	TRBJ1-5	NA	CASSPTIDQPQHF	TGTGCCAGCTCACCCACTATCGATCAGCCCCAGCATTTT
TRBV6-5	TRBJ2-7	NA	CASSPSTGISYEQYF	TGTGCCAGCTCCCCGTCCACCGGGATTTCCTACGAGCAGTACTTC